The present entry profiles one T cell receptor (beta chain) with its context. Its antigen is still unknown. These data belong to a study of shared clonotypes between healthy human individuals. Study results and limitations: Several donors shared roughly 5% of their naive CD4 clonotypes. Naive subsets generally had larger estimated richness than memory subsets.

Authors' analysis steps: For the immunoSEQ data, sequences were junction-only without quality scores, so filtering differed. Sequenced by immunoSEQ multiplex PCR; TCRdb stores in-frame clones only, minus some. Clone size and the V and J calls come from that table; the DNA yielded D and trimming. Among under 2.5 million clones listed, 85% to 95% were seen once. The CDR3 has 18 residues. CDR1 and CDR2 from the germline V gene are SGHNT and YYREEE (reference sequence). V lost 0 bases, J lost 7 bases, and 12 bases stayed unmatched. The clonotype originates from a man aged 18 to 30 in good health. Some clones in this sample may be carry-over from other donors' samples. V gene TRBV5-4 combines with J gene TRBJ2-1; TRBD2 matches at 11 bases. Sequencing input: naive CD4+ T cells from PBMCs. Subset denoted: CD45RA+ positively selected. CDR3 coding DNA: TGTGCCAGCAGCTTGGCCGTGGTAGCGGGAGGGCAAGGGAATGAGCAGTTCTTC. This codes for CASSLAVVAGGQGNEQFF.